The TCR beta chain described here comes from a study of human versus mouse CDR3 diversity and MHC coevolution. Overall study findings and caveats: In humans, T-cell selection involved about 6 MHC II alleles.

The V end lost 1 base, the J end lost 0 bases, and 9 bases lay between the germline ends. The V gene's germline CDR1 is PRHDT and CDR2 FYEKMQ (reference sequence). This CDR3 spans 15 amino acids. Measured with immunoSEQ multiplex PCR; TCRdb has only the in-frame clones, and not every one. The table has roughly 80,000 clones, about 94% seen once. With regard to this clone: The antigen remains undetermined.

The chain links TRBV13 to TRBJ1-1; D is possibly TRBD1 (5 bases). The clonotype originates from a person aged 25 to 69 in good health. What was sequenced was naive CD4+ T cells from blood. Subset given: CD45RO-negative CD62L-positive naive CD4 T cells. The CDR3 DNA sequence: TGTGCCAGCAGCTTAGCTGGGGGGTTGAACACTGAAGCTTTCTTT. Translating it yields CASSLAGGLNTEAFF.